Listed below are T cell receptor beta chains from one sample, sequenced in a study of blood T cell repertoires in COVID-19. TCRdb's copy holds only in-frame clones and misses some; the assay was immunoSEQ multiplex PCR. The sample records more than 150,000 clones, around nine tenths being singletons. The material sequenced was peripheral blood. The receptors come from a young woman who had recovered from COVID-19. Both conserved end residues are part of each CDR3. The order of the fields is D gene, CDR3 length, clone size, V gene, J gene, CDR3 DNA, CDR3 protein. A D gene is named only where the DNA matches it firmly. Clone sizes are given selectively: once, few, many, or a class where the clone is expanded.

.	15	.	TRBV7-3	TRBJ2-1	TGTGCCAGCAGCTCGCAGGGGTCCTCCTACAATGAGCAGTTCTTC	CASSSQGSSYNEQFF
TRBD2	16	.	TRBV14	TRBJ2-2	TGTGCCAGCAGCCAGCTGACTAGCGCTAACACCGGGGAGCTGTTTTTT	CASSQLTSANTGELFF
.	17	.	TRBV19	TRBJ1-1	TGTGCCAGTAGTATAGATGGAGAGGTATTTATGAACACTGAAGCTTTCTTT	CASSIDGEVFMNTEAFF
.	15	.	TRBV5-6	TRBJ1-5	TGTGCCAGCAGCTTTAGGGCAGGGGATAATCAGCCCCAGCATTTT	CASSFRAGDNQPQHF
.	13	.	TRBV9	TRBJ2-1	TGTGCCAGCAGCCCTTACTCCTACAATGAGCAGTTCTTC	CASSPYSYNEQFF
.	17	.	TRBV27	TRBJ2-6	TGTGCCAGCAGGCCACTGACAGGCACCTCTGGGGCCAACGTCCTGACTTTC	CASRPLTGTSGANVLTF
TRBD1	17	few	TRBV7-9	TRBJ2-2	TGTGCCAGCAGGTCTCCCGGACAGGGTAGTTCCACCGGGGAGCTGTTTTTT	CASRSPGQGSSTGELFF
.	15	.	TRBV5-5	TRBJ2-1	TGTGCCAGCAGTCCCGCGGAGCGGGCTTACAATGAGCAGTTCTTC	CASSPAERAYNEQFF
.	13	.	TRBV7-3	TRBJ2-3	TGTGCCAGCAGCTTATATTTGACAGATACGCAGTATTTT	CASSLYLTDTQYF
TRBD1	13	.	TRBV5-1	TRBJ2-3	TGCGCCAGTTACAGGGGGTCGACAGATACGCAGTATTTT	CASYRGSTDTQYF
.	15	.	TRBV7-3	TRBJ1-4	TGTGCCAGCAGCTTAAGTCCGGCAACTAATGAAAAACTGTTTTTT	CASSLSPATNEKLFF
TRBD1	15	.	TRBV25-1	TRBJ1-6	TGTGCCAGCAGATACGAAGGGACAGGAAATTCACCCCTCCACTTT	CASRYEGTGNSPLHF
.	17	once	TRBV5-1	TRBJ1-2	TGCGCCAGCAGCTTATCGACAGGCTTCCAAAAAACCTATGGCTACACCTTC	CASSLSTGFQKTYGYTF
.	14	.	TRBV7-9	TRBJ1-3	TGTGCCAGCAGCTCAGGTTTCTCTGGAAACACCATATATTTT	CASSSGFSGNTIYF
TRBD2	14	.	TRBV7-2	TRBJ2-4	TGTGCCAGCAGCTCCTGGGGGGGAAAAAACATTCAGTACTTC	CASSSWGGKNIQYF
TRBD2	17	once	TRBV7-8	TRBJ2-3	TGTGCCAGCAGCTTAGTGGGTAGCGGGAGCGGCACAGATACGCAGTATTTT	CASSLVGSGSGTDTQYF
TRBD2	17	.	TRBV7-9	TRBJ2-1	TGTGCCAGCAGCTTAGAATTACTAGCGGGAGCATTCAATGAGCAGTTCTTC	CASSLELLAGAFNEQFF
TRBD1	14	.	TRBV5-1	TRBJ1-1	TGCGCCAGCAGCATGGACAGGAGGAACACTGAAGCTTTCTTT	CASSMDRRNTEAFF
TRBD1	19	.	TRBV4-3	TRBJ2-6	TGCGCCAGCAGCCAAGCTTCGACAGGGTTGGGCTCTGGGGCCAACGTCCTGACTTTC	CASSQASTGLGSGANVLTF
.	14	.	TRBV29-1	TRBJ2-3	TGCAGCGTTGGGCTGGGGGGTCTCACAGATACGCAGTATTTT	CSVGLGGLTDTQYF
TRBD2	16	.	TRBV3-1/TRBV3-2	TRBJ2-2	TGTGCCAGCAGCCAGGTAGCGGGAGGAATCACCGGGGAGCTGTTTTTT	CASSQVAGGITGELFF
TRBD2	13	once	TRBV19	TRBJ2-2	TGTGCCAGTAGGGGGACTAGCCTCGGGGAGCTGTTTTTT	CASRGTSLGELFF
TRBD2	16	.	TRBV7-2	TRBJ2-1	TGTGCCAGCAGCTTAGACCAGACTAGCGGGTACAATGAGCAGTTCTTC	CASSLDQTSGYNEQFF
TRBD2	15	.	TRBV9	TRBJ2-1	TGTGCCAGCAGCCCCCCAGGACTAGCGGGCCATGAGCAGTTCTTC	CASSPPGLAGHEQFF
.	14	few	TRBV6-6	TRBJ1-3	TGTGCCAGCAGTCCCGAGGGTTATGGAAACACCATATATTTT	CASSPEGYGNTIYF
.	14	.	TRBV18	TRBJ2-1	TGTGCCAGCTCACGGCGGCAGGGGTTTAATGAGCAGTTCTTC	CASSRRQGFNEQFF
.	16	few	TRBV5-1	TRBJ1-4	TGCGCCAGCAGCTTGGGGCAGGGAGGCACTAATGAAAAACTGTTTTTT	CASSLGQGGTNEKLFF
.	13	.	TRBV6-5	TRBJ2-1	TGTGCCAGCAGTTCGGGGAGGTCCAATGAGCAGTTCTTC	CASSSGRSNEQFF
.	15	.	TRBV7-8	TRBJ2-4	TGTGCCAGCAGCTTAGCGTCGGCAGGGCTAAACATTCAGTACTTC	CASSLASAGLNIQYF
TRBD2	16	once	TRBV5-1	TRBJ2-1	TGCGCCAGCAGGCCAGGAGCGGGGGGGCCCGGGAATGAGCAGTTCTTC	CASRPGAGGPGNEQFF
TRBD2	14	.	TRBV24-1	TRBJ2-5	TGTGCCACCGGTGGCCGCGGGGGAACAGAGACCCAGTACTTC	CATGGRGGTETQYF
.	14	.	TRBV19	TRBJ1-5	TGTGCCAGTAGTATAGGAGGCAGCAATCAGCCCCAGCATTTT	CASSIGGSNQPQHF
.	12	.	TRBV12-3/TRBV12-4	TRBJ2-1	TGTGCCAGCAGTTCACTAGACAATGAGCAGTTCTTC	CASSSLDNEQFF
TRBD1	15	.	TRBV9	TRBJ1-4	TGTGCCAGCAGCAGGGGACAGATCTTTAATGAAAAACTGTTTTTT	CASSRGQIFNEKLFF
TRBD1	13	.	TRBV4-1	TRBJ1-2	TGCGCCAGCAGCCAGACAGGGATGGGGGGCTACACCTTC	CASSQTGMGGYTF
.	15	few	TRBV3-1/TRBV3-2	TRBJ1-1	TGTGCCAGCAGCCAAGATCAGGGTGTATACACTGAAGCTTTCTTT	CASSQDQGVYTEAFF
.	20	.	TRBV20-1	TRBJ2-3	TGCAGTGCTAGTAGGACTGCTCCCTTGTTTTTTACCTTTAGCACAGATACGCAGTATTTT	CSASRTAPLFFTFSTDTQYF
.	14	.	TRBV7-9	TRBJ2-2	TGTGCCAGCAGCGGCCGACAGGTGTCCGGGGAGCTGTTTTTT	CASSGRQVSGELFF
.	14	.	TRBV18	TRBJ1-1	TGTGCCAGCTCATTACAGGAGATGAACACTGAAGCTTTCTTT	CASSLQEMNTEAFF
.	16	.	TRBV27	TRBJ1-2	TGTGCCAGCAGTTCAAACGCCCAGGGATGGGCCTATGGCTACACCTTC	CASSSNAQGWAYGYTF
TRBD1	17	.	TRBV6-2/TRBV6-3	TRBJ2-2	TGTGCCAGCAGTTACTCGTTCACAGGGGGAGACACCGGGGAGCTGTTTTTT	CASSYSFTGGDTGELFF
.	11	once	TRBV2	TRBJ1-1	TGTGCCAGCAGTGAGAAAGTCGGGGGTTTCTTT	CASSEKVGGFF
TRBD2	15	once	TRBV4-2	TRBJ2-5	TGTGCCAGCAGCCAGGGGGGACTAGCGGGAGAGACCCAGTACTTC	CASSQGGLAGETQYF